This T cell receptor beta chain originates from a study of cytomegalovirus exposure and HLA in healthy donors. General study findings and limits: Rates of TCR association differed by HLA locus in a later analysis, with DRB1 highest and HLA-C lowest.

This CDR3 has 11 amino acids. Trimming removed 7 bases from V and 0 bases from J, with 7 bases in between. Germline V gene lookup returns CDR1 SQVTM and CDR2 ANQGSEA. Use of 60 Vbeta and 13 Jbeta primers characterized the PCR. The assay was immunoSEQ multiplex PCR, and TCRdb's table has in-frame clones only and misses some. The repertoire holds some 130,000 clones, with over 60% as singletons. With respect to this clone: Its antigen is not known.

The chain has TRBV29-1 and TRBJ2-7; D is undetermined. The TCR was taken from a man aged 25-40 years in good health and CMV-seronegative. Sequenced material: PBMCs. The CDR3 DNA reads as TGCAGCGCCCAGGTCTCCTACGAGCAGTACTTC. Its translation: CSAQVSYEQYF.